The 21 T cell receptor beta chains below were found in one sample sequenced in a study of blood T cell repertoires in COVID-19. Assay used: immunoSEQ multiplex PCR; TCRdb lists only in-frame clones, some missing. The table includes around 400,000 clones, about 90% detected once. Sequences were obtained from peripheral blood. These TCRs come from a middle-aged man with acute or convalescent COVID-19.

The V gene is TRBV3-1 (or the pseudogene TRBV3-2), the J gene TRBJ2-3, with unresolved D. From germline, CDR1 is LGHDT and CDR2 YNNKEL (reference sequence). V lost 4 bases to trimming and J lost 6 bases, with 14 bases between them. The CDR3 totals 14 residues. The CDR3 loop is CASSRLEASDTQYF. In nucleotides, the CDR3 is TGTGCCAGCAGCCGACTTGAGGCCTCGGATACGCAGTATTTT.

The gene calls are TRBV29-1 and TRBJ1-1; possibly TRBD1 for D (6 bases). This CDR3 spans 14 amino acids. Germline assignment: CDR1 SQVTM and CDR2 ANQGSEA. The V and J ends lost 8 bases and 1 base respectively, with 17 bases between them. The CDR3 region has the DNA TGCAGCTCGTGGGGCGGGGGGCCGAACACTGAAGCTTTCTTT. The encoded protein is CSSWGGGPNTEAFF.

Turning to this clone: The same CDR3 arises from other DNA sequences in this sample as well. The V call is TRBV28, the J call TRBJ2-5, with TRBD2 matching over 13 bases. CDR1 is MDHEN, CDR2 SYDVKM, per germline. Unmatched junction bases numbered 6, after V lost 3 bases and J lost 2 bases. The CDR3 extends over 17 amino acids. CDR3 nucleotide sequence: TGTGCCAGCAGTTTGCTCGGGACTAGCGGGGAGCAAGAGACCCAGTACTTC. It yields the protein CASSLLGTSGEQETQYF.

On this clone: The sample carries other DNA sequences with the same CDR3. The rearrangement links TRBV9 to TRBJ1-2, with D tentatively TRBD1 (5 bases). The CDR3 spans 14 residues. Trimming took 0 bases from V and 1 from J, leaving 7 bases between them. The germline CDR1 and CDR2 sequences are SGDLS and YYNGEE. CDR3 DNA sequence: TGTGCCAGCAGCGTAGGCGGGGGTAACTATGGCTACACCTTC. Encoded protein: CASSVGGGNYGYTF.

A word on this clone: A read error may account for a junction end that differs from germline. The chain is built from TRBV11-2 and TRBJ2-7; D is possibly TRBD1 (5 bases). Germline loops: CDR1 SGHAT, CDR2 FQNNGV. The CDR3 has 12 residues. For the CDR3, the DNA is TGTGCCAGCAGCTTAGTTTCGGACACGGCGCACTTC. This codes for CASSLVSDTAHF.

The CDR3 loop reads CASSLSGAGHQDTQYF. CDR3 sequence (DNA): TGCGCCAGCAGCTTATCAGGGGCAGGGCATCAAGATACGCAGTATTTT. The chain carries TRBV5-1 and TRBJ2-3; possibly TRBD1 for D (6 bases). The CDR3 totals 16 residues. Germline values: CDR1 SGHRS, CDR2 YFSETQ. V lost 2 bases, J lost 5 bases, and 18 bases lay in between.

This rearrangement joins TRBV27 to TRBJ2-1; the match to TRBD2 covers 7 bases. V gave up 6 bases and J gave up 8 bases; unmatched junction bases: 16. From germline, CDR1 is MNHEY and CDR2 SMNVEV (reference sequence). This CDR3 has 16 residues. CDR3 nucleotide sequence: TGTGCCAGCAGCCGCGCAGGGACCACCCGGGGGGATGAGCAGTTCTTC. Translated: CASSRAGTTRGDEQFF.

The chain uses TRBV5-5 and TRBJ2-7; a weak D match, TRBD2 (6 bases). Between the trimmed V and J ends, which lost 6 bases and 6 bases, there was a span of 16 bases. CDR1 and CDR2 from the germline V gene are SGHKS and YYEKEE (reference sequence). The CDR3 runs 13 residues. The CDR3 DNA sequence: TGTGCCAGCAACGAAGGAGGGTTAGGCGAGCAGTACTTC. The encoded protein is CASNEGGLGEQYF. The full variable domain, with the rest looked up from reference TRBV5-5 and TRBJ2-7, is DAGVTQSPTHLIKTRGQQVTLRCSPISGHKSVSWYQQVLGQGPQFIFQYYEKEERGRGNFPDRFSARQFPNYSSELNVNALLLGDSALYLCASNEGGLGEQYFGPGTRLTVT.

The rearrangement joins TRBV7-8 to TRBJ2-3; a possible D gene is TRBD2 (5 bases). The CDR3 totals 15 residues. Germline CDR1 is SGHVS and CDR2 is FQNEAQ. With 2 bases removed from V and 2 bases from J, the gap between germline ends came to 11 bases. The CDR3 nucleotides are TGTGCCAGCAGCTTACAACGGGGAGACACAGATACGCAGTATTTT. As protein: CASSLQRGDTDTQYF.

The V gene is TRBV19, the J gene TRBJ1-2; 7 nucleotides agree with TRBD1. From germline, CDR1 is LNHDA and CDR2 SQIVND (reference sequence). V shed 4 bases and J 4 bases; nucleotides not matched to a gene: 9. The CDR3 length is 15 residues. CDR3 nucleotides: TGTGCCAGTAGTACCATAGACAGGGACCTCTATGGCTACACCTTC. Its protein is CASSTIDRDLYGYTF.

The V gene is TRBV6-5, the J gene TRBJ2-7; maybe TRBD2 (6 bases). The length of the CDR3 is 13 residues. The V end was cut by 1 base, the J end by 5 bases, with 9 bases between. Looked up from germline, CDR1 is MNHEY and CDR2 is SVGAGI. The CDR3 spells CASSYYPGDEQYF. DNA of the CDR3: TGTGCCAGCAGTTACTATCCGGGGGACGAGCAGTACTTC.

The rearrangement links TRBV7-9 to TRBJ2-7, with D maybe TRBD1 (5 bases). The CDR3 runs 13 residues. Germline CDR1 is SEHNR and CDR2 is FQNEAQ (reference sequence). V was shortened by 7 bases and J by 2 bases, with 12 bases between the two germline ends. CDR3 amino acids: CASTRGTTYEQYF. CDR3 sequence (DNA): TGTGCCAGCACAAGGGGTACAACCTACGAGCAGTACTTC.

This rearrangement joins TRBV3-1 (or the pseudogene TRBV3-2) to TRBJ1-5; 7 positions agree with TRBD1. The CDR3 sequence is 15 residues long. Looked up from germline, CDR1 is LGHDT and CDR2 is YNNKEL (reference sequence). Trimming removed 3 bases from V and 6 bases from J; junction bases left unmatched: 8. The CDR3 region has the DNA TGTGCCAGCAGCCAGGGTTCAGGGGGGCGTCAGCCCCAGCATTTT. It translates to CASSQGSGGRQPQHF.

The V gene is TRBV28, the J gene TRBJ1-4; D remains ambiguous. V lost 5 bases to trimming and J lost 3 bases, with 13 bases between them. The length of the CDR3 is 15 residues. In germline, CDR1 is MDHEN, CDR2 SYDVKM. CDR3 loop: CASSINTPPNEKLFF. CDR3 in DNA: TGTGCCAGCAGTATAAACACGCCCCCTAATGAAAAACTGTTTTTT.

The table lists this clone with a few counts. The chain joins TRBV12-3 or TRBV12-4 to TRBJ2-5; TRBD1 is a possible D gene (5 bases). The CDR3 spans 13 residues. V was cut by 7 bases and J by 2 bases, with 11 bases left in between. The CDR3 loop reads CASTQGRQETQYF. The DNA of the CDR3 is TGTGCCAGCACCCAGGGTCGTCAAGAGACCCAGTACTTC.

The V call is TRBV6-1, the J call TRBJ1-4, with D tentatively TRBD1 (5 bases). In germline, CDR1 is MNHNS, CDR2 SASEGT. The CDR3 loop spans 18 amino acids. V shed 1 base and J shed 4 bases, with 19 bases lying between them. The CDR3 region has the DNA TGTGCCAGCAGTGAAGTGTGGAGAGGAGGGGAGAATAATGAAAAACTGTTTTTT. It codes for CASSEVWRGGENNEKLFF.

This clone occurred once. The CDR3 nucleotides are TGTGCCAGCATTGGAACGGGAGGGGCCTACAATGAGCAGTTCTTC. Translated, it gives CASIGTGGAYNEQFF. V is TRBV6-5 and J is TRBJ2-1; TRBD2 agrees at 8 bases. The junction had 7 bases not matched to a gene; V was cut back by 7 bases and J by 2 bases. Germline CDR1 and CDR2: MNHEY and SVGAGI. The CDR3 runs 15 residues.

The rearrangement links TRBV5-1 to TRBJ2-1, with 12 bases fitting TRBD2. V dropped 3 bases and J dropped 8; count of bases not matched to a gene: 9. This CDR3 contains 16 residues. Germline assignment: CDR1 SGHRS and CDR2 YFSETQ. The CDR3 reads CASSSSGGAVFHEQFF. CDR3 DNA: TGCGCCAGCAGCTCTAGCGGGGGGGCCGTCTTCCATGAGCAGTTCTTC. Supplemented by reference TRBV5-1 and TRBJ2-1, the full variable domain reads KAGVTQTPRYLIKTRGQQVTLSCSPISGHRSVSWYQQTPGQGLQFLFEYFSETQRNKGNFPGRFSGRQFSNSRSEMNVSTLELGDSALYLCASSSSGGAVFHEQFFGPGTRLTVL.

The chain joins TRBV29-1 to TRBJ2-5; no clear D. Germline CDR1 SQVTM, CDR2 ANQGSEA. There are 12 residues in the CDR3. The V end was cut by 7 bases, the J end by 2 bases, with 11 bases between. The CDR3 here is CSASFQQETQYF. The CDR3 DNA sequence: TGCAGCGCTTCCTTCCAGCAAGAGACCCAGTACTTC.

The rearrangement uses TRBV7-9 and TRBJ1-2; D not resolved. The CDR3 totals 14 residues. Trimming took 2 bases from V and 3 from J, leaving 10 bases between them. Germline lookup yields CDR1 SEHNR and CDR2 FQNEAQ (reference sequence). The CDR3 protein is CASSLSRQDYGYTF. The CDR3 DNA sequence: TGTGCCAGCAGCTTATCCCGGCAGGACTATGGCTACACCTTC. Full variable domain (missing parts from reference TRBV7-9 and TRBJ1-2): DTGVSQNPRHKITKRGQNVTFRCDPISEHNRLYWYRQTLGQGPEFLTYFQNEAQLEKSRLLSDRFSAERPKGSFSTLEIQRTEQGDSAMYLCASSLSRQDYGYTFGSGTRLTVV.

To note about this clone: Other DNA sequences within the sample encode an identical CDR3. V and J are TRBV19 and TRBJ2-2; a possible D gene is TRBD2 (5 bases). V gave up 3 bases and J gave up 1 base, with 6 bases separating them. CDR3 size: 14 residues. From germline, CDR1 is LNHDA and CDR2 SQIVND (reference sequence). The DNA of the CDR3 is TGTGCCAGTAGTATCCGGGGGAACACCGGGGAGCTGTTTTTT. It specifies CASSIRGNTGELFF.